This T cell receptor (beta chain) came from a study of PD-1 blockade in classical Hodgkin lymphoma. As to time point: newly diagnosed, previously untreated cHL patient sample. Out of thawed PBMCs, magnetic negative selection purified CD4+ T cells. Trimming pared 0 bases from V and 1 base from J, leaving 6 bases between. Per germline, CDR1 MNHNY and CDR2 SVGAGI (reference sequence). The CDR3 totals 14 residues. Profiled with immunoSEQ multiplex PCR; TCRdb holds only in-frame clones, not every one. The sample has just under 20,000 clones, about 85% seen once. The chain couples TRBV6-6 to TRBJ2-5; no clear D gene. The origin of this receptor is a human donor with classical Hodgkin lymphoma. The sequenced sample consisted of CD4+ T cells from blood. CDR3: CASSYSLLQETQYF. In DNA form, the CDR3 reads TGTGCCAGCAGTTACTCACTCCTCCAAGAGACCCAGTACTTC.